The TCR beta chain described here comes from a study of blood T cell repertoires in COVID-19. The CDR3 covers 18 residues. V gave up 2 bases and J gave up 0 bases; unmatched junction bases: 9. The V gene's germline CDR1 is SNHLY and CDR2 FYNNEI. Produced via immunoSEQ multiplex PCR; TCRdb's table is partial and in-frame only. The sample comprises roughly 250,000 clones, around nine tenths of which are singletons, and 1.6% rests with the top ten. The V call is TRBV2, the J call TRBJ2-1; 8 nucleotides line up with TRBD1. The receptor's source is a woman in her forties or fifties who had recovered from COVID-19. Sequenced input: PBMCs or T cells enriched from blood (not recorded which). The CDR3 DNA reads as TGTGCCAGCAGTGAACCCAAAGTCAGGGGGCTCTCCTACAATGAGCAGTTCTTC. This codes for CASSEPKVRGLSYNEQFF.